The 19 T cell receptor beta chains below all came from one sample that was sequenced in a study of beta chain features in type 1 diabetes. The sequenced template was cDNA made from the entire isolated RNA. TCRdb keeps only in-frame clones here, not all; method: immunoSEQ multiplex PCR. In the table there are about 250,000 clones, around 14% of which are singletons. Input material: naive CD4+ T cells from blood. All receptors come from a woman aged 35 to 49 in good health.

This clone was recorded a few times. The V call is TRBV18, the J call TRBJ2-5; unclear D gene. From germline, CDR1 is KGHSH and CDR2 LQKENI. V was clipped by 3 bases and J by 3 bases, with 5 bases between them. The CDR3 has 12 amino acids. CDR3 sequence: CASSPSKETQYF. The CDR3 DNA follows: TGTGCCAGCTCACCTTCAAAAGAGACCCAGTACTTC.

The V call is TRBV6-5, the J call TRBJ1-2; D remains ambiguous. In germline, CDR1 is MNHEY, CDR2 SVGAGI. Deletions cut 8 bases from V and 4 bases from J, with 5 bases between. CDR3 size: 10 residues. The CDR3 nucleotides read TGTGCCAGCCGTAGCTATGGCTACACCTTC. It codes for CASRSYGYTF.

The V call is TRBV5-1, the J call TRBJ2-1, with D tentatively TRBD2 (6 bases). The V and J ends lost 4 bases and 9 bases respectively, with 11 bases between them. CDR3 length equals 12 residues. Germline CDR1 SGHRS, CDR2 YFSETQ. CDR3 sequence: CASSLDYGEQFF. In DNA, the CDR3 is TGCGCCAGCAGCCTGGACTACGGTGAGCAGTTCTTC.

A few counts support this clone. The chain has TRBV7-6 and TRBJ1-6; D not resolved. V lost 2 bases, J lost 9 bases, and 8 bases lay in between. Germline CDR1 SGHVS, CDR2 FNYEAQ. The CDR3 runs 13 residues. CDR3 loop: CASSLYIGSPLHF. DNA for the CDR3: TGTGCCAGCAGCTTATATATCGGTTCACCCCTCCACTTT.

This clone was picked up a small number of times. The chain links TRBV2 to TRBJ1-6; no definite D call. The germline V gene has CDR1 SNHLY and CDR2 FYNNEI. Deletions cut 4 bases from V and 10 bases from J, with 5 bases between. The CDR3 covers 11 residues. The CDR3 DNA reads as TGTGCCAGCAGTGTCGTGTCACCCCTCCACTTT. Translation gives CASSVVSPLHF. The full variable domain, completed using reference TRBV2 and TRBJ1-6, is EPEVTQTPSHQVTQMGQEVILRCVPISNHLYFYWYRQILGQKVEFLVSFYNNEISEKSEIFDDQFSVERPDGSNFTLKIRSTKLEDSAMYFCASSVVSPLHFGNGTRLTVT.

The chain recombines TRBV29-1 with TRBJ2-5, with no clear D. In germline, CDR1 is SQVTM, CDR2 ANQGSEA. The CDR3 is made up of 12 amino acids. Trimming stripped 4 bases from V and 5 bases from J, with 11 bases between. CDR3 region: CSVVEVAETQYF. The CDR3 nucleotides read TGCAGCGTTGTCGAGGTGGCGGAGACCCAGTACTTC.

The chain has TRBV6-5 and TRBJ2-7, with D tentatively TRBD2 (6 bases). V shed 2 bases and J shed 7 bases, with 18 bases lying between them. Germline V lookup: CDR1 MNHEY, CDR2 SVGAGI. This CDR3 region has 15 residues. CDR3: CASSYTVGGNSEQYF. The CDR3 DNA reads TGTGCCAGCAGTTACACGGTCGGGGGAAATTCGGAGCAGTACTTC.

The V gene is TRBV11-2, the J gene TRBJ2-5; 9 nucleotides line up with TRBD1. Per germline, CDR1 SGHAT and CDR2 FQNNGV. J was trimmed by 7 bases and V by 5 bases; bases with no gene match: 8. CDR3 length: 14 residues. DNA of the CDR3: TGTGCCAGCAGCCCAGGGTTGGACAGGGGGACCCAGTACTTC. The encoded protein is CASSPGLDRGTQYF.

The V and J genes are TRBV6-1 and TRBJ2-7; 7 nucleotides line up with TRBD1. The V and J ends lost 2 bases and 1 base, in that order; junction bases with no gene match: 5. The CDR3 has 15 amino acids. Germline V CDR1 and CDR2: MNHNS, SASEGT. The CDR3 is CASSEIRGLSYEQYF. CDR3 coding DNA: TGTGCCAGCAGTGAAATTAGGGGGCTGTCCTACGAGCAGTACTTC.

The chain links TRBV18 to TRBJ2-5, with 9 nucleotides matching TRBD1. CDR1 and CDR2 (germline): KGHSH, LQKENI. This CDR3 is built from 16 residues. The V and J ends lost 2 bases and 3 bases, in that order; junction bases with no gene match: 7. The CDR3 is CASSPEKGQGKETQYF. The CDR3 region has the DNA TGTGCCAGCTCACCAGAGAAGGGACAGGGCAAAGAGACCCAGTACTTC.

This clone was counted a few times. J is TRBJ2-1 and V is TRBV5-1; D unresolved. V was pared by 0 bases and J by 9 bases, with 7 bases between. The CDR3 consists of 12 residues. Germline assignment: CDR1 SGHRS and CDR2 YFSETQ. Written as DNA, the CDR3 is TGCGCCAGCAGCTTGGCCACGGGTGAGCAGTTCTTC. Translation gives CASSLATGEQFF.

The chain carries TRBV13 and TRBJ1-1; tentatively, D is TRBD1 (5 bases). CDR3 length: 14 amino acids. The V gene's germline CDR1 is PRHDT and CDR2 FYEKMQ (reference sequence). V was clipped by 5 bases and J by 2 bases, with 12 bases between them. The CDR3 spells CASSPGTENTEAFF. CDR3 coding DNA: TGTGCCAGCAGCCCCGGGACTGAAAACACTGAAGCTTTCTTT.

As concerns this clone: Other nucleotide sequences from this sample produce the same CDR3. The rearrangement joins TRBV29-1 to TRBJ1-2; no firm D call. In germline, CDR1 is SQVTM, CDR2 ANQGSEA. With 5 bases removed from V and 1 base from J, the gap between germline ends came to 5 bases. This CDR3 contains 11 residues. The CDR3: CSVRFNYGYTF. Written as DNA, the CDR3 is TGCAGCGTTCGGTTTAACTATGGCTACACCTTC.

This clone was observed a few times. This chain links TRBV18 with TRBJ1-1; D is perhaps TRBD1 (5 bases). This CDR3 contains 12 residues. CDR1 and CDR2 (germline): KGHSH, LQKENI. The germline V and J ends were trimmed by 3 bases and 8 bases, with 10 bases remaining between them. This CDR3 reads CASSPQGKEAFF. The CDR3 coding sequence is TGTGCCAGCTCACCGCAGGGAAAGGAAGCTTTCTTT. Complete variable domain (other parts from reference TRBV18 and TRBJ1-1): NAGVMQNPRHLVRRRGQEARLRCSPMKGHSHVYWYRQLPEEGLKFMVYLQKENIIDESGMPKERFSAEFPKEGPSILRIQQVVRGDSAAYFCASSPQGKEAFFGQGTRLTVV.

Only a few counts were recorded for this clone. J is TRBJ2-3 and V is TRBV27; no clear D. With 7 bases removed from V and 8 bases from J, the gap between germline ends came to 19 bases. CDR3 length equals 14 residues. In germline, CDR1 is MNHEY, CDR2 SMNVEV (reference sequence). CDR3 nucleotides: TGTGCCAGCACCCATCACCCGGTTTACGGTACGCAGTATTTT. Translating gives CASTHHPVYGTQYF.

V is TRBV5-5 and J is TRBJ1-1; D is possibly TRBD1 (6 bases). CDR3 size: 14 residues. CDR1 and CDR2 from the germline V gene are SGHKS and YYEKEE (reference sequence). Trimming cost V 2 bases and J 4 bases, with 12 bases left between them. The CDR3 sequence: CASSFGGLGTEAFF. The CDR3, as DNA: TGTGCCAGCAGCTTCGGGGGGCTCGGCACTGAAGCTTTCTTT.

This clone has at least ten counts. V gene TRBV4-2 combines with J gene TRBJ2-5; perhaps TRBD1 as D (5 bases). The CDR3 is made up of 17 amino acids. The germline V and J ends were trimmed by 0 bases and 3 bases, with 17 bases remaining between them. Germline CDR1 reads LGHNA; CDR2 reads YNFKEQ. CDR3 sequence reads: CASSQDAVAGPKETQYF. DNA of the CDR3: TGTGCCAGCAGCCAAGATGCGGTAGCAGGGCCCAAAGAGACCCAGTACTTC.

The sample holds a few counts of this clone. This chain joins TRBV11-2 and TRBJ1-2; D remains ambiguous. This CDR3 is 12 amino acids long. Trimming took 5 bases from V and 0 from J, leaving 4 bases between them. Germline values: CDR1 SGHAT, CDR2 FQNNGV. In DNA form, the CDR3 reads TGTGCCAGCAGCCGTGCTAACTATGGCTACACCTTC. Residues: CASSRANYGYTF.

The chain uses TRBV9 and TRBJ1-3, with 7 bases aligning to TRBD1. V lost 3 bases to trimming and J lost 1 base; unmatched junction nucleotides: 4. CDR1 is SGDLS, CDR2 YYNGEE, per germline. The CDR3 consists of 15 residues. DNA for the CDR3: TGTGCCAGCAGCGCAATGGACAGGTCTGGAAACACCATATATTTT. Translating it yields CASSAMDRSGNTIYF.